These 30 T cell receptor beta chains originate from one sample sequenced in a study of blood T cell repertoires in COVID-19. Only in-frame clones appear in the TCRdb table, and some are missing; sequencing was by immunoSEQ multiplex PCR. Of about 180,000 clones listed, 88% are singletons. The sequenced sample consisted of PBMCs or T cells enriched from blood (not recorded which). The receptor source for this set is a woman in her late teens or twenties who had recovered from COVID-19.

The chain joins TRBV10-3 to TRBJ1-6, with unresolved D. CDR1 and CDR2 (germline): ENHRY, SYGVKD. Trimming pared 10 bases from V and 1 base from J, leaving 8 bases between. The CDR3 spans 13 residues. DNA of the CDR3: TGTGCCAACGGGTTTTCCTATAATTCACCCCTCCACTTT. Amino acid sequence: CANGFSYNSPLHF.

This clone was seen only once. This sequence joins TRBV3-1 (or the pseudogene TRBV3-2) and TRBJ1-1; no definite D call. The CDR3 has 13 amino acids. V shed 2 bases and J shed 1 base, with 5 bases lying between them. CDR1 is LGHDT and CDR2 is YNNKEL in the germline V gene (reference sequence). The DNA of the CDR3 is TGTGCCAGCAGCCAACAGGAGAACACTGAAGCTTTCTTT. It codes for CASSQQENTEAFF.

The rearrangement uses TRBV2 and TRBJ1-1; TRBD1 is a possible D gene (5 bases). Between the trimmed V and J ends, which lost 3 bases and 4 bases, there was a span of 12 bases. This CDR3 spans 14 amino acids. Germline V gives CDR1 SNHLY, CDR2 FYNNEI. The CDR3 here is CASSDAGSATEAFF. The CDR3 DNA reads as TGTGCCAGCAGTGATGCAGGGTCGGCCACTGAAGCTTTCTTT.

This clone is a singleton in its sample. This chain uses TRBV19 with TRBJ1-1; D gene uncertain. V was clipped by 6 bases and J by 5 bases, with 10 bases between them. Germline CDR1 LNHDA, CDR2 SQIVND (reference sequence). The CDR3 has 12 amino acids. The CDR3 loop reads CASRLGGTEAFF. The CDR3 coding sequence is TGTGCCAGTAGGTTGGGAGGGACTGAAGCTTTCTTT. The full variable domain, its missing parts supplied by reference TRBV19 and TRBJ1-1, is DGGITQSPKYLFRKEGQNVTLSCEQNLNHDAMYWYRQDPGQGLRLIYYSQIVNDFQKGDIAEGYSVSREKKESFPLTVTSAQKNPTAFYLCASRLGGTEAFFGQGTRLTVV.

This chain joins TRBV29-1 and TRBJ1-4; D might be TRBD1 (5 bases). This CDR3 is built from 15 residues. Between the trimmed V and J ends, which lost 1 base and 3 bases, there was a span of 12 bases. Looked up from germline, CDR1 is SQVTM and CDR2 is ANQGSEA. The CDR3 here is CSVEAPGRANEKLFF. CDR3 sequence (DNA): TGCAGCGTTGAAGCGCCAGGGAGGGCTAATGAAAAACTGTTTTTT.

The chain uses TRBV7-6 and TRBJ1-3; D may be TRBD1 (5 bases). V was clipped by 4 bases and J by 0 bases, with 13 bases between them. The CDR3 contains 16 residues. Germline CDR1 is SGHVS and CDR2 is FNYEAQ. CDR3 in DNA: TGTGCCAGCAGCTCACCCGCAGGGTTCTCTGGAAACACCATATATTTT. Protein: CASSSPAGFSGNTIYF.

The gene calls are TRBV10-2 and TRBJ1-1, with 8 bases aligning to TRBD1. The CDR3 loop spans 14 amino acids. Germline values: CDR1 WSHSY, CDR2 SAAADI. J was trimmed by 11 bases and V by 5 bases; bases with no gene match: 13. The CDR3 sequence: CASSSTGATSGAFF. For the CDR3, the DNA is TGCGCCAGCAGTTCGACAGGGGCCACCTCTGGGGCTTTCTTT.

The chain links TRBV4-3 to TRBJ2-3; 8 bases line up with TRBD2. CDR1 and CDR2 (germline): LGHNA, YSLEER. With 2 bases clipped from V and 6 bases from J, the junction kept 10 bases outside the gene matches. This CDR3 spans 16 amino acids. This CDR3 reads CASSQSGTRAVDTQYF. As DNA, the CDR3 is TGCGCCAGCAGCCAATCCGGGACTAGAGCTGTGGATACGCAGTATTTT.

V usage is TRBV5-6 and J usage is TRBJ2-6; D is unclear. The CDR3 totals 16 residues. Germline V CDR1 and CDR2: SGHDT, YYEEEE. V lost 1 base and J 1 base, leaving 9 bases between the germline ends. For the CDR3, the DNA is TGTGCCAGCAGCTTGTACGGGTTTTCTGGGGCCAACGTCCTGACTTTC. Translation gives CASSLYGFSGANVLTF.

The CDR3 sequence is CASSYADRMFYGYTF. The CDR3 DNA sequence: TGTGCCAGCAGTTACGCGGACAGGATGTTCTATGGCTACACCTTC. V is TRBV6-2 or TRBV6-3 and J is TRBJ1-2; 7 positions match TRBD1. Losses at the gene ends were 2 bases for V and 4 bases for J; bases not matched to a gene: 7. This CDR3 has 15 residues. CDR1 is MNHEY and CDR2 is SVGEGT in the germline V gene.

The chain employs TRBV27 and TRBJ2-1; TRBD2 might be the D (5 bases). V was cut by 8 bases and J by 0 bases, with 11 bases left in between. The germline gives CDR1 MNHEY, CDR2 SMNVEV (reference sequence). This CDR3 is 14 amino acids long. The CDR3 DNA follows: TGTGCCAGCGGTAGCGTAAACTCCTACAATGAGCAGTTCTTC. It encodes CASGSVNSYNEQFF.

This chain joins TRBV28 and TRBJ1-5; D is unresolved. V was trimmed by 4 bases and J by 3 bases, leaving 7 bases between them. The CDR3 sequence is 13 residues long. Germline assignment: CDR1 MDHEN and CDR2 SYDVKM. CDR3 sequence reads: CASSYRHNQPQHF. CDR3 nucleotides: TGTGCCAGCAGTTACAGACACAATCAGCCCCAGCATTTT.

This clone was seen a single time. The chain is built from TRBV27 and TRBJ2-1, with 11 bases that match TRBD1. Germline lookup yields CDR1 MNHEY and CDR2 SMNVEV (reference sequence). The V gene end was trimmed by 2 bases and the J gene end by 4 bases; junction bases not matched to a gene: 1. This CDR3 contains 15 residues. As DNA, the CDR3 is TGTGCCAGCAGTTTAGGACAGGGGGCTTACAATGAGCAGTTCTTC. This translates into CASSLGQGAYNEQFF.

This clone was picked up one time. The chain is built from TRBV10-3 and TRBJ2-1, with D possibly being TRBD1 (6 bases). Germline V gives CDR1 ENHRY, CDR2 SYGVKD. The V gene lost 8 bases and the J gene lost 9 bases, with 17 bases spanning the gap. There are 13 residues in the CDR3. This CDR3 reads CAIGKEGGGEQFF. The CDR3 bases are TGTGCCATCGGAAAAGAAGGGGGTGGTGAGCAGTTCTTC.

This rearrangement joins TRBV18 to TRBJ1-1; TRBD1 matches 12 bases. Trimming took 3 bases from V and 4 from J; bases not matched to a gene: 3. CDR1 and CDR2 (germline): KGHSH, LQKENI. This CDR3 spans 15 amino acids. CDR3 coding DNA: TGTGCCAGCTCACCGGGACAGGGGGCGGGCACTGAAGCTTTCTTT. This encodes CASSPGQGAGTEAFF.

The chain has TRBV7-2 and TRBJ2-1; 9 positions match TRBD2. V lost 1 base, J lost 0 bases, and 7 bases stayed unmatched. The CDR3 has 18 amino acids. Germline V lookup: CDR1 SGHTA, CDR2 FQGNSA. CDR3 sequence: CASSLVGGGASSYNEQFF. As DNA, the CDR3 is TGTGCCAGCAGCTTAGTCGGCGGGGGGGCTAGCTCCTACAATGAGCAGTTCTTC.

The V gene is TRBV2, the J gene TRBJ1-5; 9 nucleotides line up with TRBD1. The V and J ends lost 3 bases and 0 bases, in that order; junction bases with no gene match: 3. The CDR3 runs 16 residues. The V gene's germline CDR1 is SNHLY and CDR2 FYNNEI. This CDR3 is CASSEGQGHSNQPQHF. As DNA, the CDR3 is TGTGCCAGCAGTGAGGGACAGGGCCATAGCAATCAGCCCCAGCATTTT.

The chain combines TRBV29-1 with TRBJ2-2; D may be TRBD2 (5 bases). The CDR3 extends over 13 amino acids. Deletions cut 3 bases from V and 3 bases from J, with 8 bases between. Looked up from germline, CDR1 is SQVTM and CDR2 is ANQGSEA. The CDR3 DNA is TGCAGCGTTGATCCGGGATACACCGGGGAGCTGTTTTTT. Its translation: CSVDPGYTGELFF.

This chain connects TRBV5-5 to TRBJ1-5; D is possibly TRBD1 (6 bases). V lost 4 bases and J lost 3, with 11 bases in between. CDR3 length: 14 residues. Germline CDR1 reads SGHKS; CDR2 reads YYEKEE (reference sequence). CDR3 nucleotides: TGTGCCAGCAGCAACCGGGACACCAATCAGCCCCAGCATTTT. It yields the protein CASSNRDTNQPQHF.

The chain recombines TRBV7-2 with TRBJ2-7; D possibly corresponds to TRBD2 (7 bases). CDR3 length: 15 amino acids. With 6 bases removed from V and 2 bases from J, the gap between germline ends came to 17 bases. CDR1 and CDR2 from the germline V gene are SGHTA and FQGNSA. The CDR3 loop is CASRGGESVAYEQYF. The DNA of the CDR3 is TGTGCCAGCAGAGGGGGGGAGTCTGTGGCCTACGAGCAGTACTTC. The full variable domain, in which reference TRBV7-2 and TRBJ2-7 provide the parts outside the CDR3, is GAGVSQSPSNKVTEKGKDVELRCDPISGHTALYWYRQSLGQGLEFLIYFQGNSAPDKSGLPSDRFSAERTGGSVSTLTIQRTQQEDSAVYLCASRGGESVAYEQYFGPGTRLTVT.

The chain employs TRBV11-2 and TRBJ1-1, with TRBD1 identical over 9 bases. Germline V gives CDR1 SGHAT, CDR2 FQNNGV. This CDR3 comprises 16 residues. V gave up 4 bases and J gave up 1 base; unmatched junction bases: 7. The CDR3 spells CASSSNRGPGNTEAFF. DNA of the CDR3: TGTGCCAGCAGCTCAAACAGGGGGCCGGGGAACACTGAAGCTTTCTTT. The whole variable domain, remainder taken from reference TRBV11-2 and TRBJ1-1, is EAGVAQSPRYKIIEKRQSVAFWCNPISGHATLYWYQQILGQGPKLLIQFQNNGVVDDSQLPKDRFSAERLKGVDSTLKIQPAKLEDSAVYLCASSSNRGPGNTEAFFGQGTRLTVV.

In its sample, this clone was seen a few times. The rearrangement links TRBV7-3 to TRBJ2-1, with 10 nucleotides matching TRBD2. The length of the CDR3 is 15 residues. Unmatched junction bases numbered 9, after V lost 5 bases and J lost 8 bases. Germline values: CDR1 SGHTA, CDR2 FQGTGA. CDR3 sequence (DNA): TGTGCCAGCAGCCCCCTAGCGGGAGTGTCCCATGAGCAGTTCTTC. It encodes CASSPLAGVSHEQFF.

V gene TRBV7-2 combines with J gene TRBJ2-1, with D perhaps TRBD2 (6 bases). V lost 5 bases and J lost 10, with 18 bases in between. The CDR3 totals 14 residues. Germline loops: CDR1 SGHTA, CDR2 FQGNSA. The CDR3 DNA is TGTGCCAGCAGCCCGAGTCGGGGGTCGGGGGAGCAGTTCTTC. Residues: CASSPSRGSGEQFF.

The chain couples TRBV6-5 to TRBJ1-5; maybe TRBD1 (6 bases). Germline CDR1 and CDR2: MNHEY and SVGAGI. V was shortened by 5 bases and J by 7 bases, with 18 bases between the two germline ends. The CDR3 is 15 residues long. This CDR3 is CASSQSPTGEQPQHF. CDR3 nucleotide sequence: TGTGCCAGCAGTCAGAGCCCGACAGGCGAGCAGCCCCAGCATTTT.

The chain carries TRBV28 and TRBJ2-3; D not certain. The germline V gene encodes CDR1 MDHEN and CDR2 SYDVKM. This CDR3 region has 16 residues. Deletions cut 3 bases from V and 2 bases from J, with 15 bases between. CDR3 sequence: CASSFVSRLTTDTQYF. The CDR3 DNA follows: TGTGCCAGCAGTTTTGTCTCGCGGCTGACCACAGATACGCAGTATTTT.

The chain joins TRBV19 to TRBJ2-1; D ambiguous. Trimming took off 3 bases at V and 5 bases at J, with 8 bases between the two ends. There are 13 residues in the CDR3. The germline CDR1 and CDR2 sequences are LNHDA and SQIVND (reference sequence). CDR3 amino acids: CASSIAVNNEQFF. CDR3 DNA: TGTGCCAGTAGTATTGCAGTAAACAATGAGCAGTTCTTC.

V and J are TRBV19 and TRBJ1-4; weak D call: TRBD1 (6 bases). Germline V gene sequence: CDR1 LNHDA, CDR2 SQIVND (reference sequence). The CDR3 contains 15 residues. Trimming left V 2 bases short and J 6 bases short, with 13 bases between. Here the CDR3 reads CASSITGSVDEKLFF. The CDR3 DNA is TGTGCCAGTAGTATAACAGGGTCGGTAGATGAAAAACTGTTTTTT. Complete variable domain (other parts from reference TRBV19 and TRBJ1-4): DGGITQSPKYLFRKEGQNVTLSCEQNLNHDAMYWYRQDPGQGLRLIYYSQIVNDFQKGDIAEGYSVSREKKESFPLTVTSAQKNPTAFYLCASSITGSVDEKLFFGSGTQLSVL.

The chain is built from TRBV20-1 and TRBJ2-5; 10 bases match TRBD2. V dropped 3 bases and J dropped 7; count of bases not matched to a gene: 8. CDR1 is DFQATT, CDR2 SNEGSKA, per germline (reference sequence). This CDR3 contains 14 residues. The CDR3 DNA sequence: TGCAGTGCTAGTTCTAGCGGGAGTGCGGGGACCCAGTACTTC. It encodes CSASSSGSAGTQYF.

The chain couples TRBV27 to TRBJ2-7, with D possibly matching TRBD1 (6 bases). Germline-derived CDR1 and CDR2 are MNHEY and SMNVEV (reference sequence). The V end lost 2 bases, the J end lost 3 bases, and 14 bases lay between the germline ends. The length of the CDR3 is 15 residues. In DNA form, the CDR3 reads TGTGCCAGCAGTTTAAAGGGGCAGGGGTACTACGAGCAGTACTTC. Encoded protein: CASSLKGQGYYEQYF.

CDR3 nucleotides: TGTGCCAGCAGTTACGGGGGAGGCACTGAAGCTTTCTTT. Its translation: CASSYGGGTEAFF. The chain links TRBV6-5 to TRBJ1-1; D perhaps matches TRBD1 (5 bases). Trimming removed 2 bases from V and 4 bases from J, with 8 bases in between. The CDR3 has 13 amino acids. Germline V gene data show CDR1 as MNHEY and CDR2 as SVGAGI.